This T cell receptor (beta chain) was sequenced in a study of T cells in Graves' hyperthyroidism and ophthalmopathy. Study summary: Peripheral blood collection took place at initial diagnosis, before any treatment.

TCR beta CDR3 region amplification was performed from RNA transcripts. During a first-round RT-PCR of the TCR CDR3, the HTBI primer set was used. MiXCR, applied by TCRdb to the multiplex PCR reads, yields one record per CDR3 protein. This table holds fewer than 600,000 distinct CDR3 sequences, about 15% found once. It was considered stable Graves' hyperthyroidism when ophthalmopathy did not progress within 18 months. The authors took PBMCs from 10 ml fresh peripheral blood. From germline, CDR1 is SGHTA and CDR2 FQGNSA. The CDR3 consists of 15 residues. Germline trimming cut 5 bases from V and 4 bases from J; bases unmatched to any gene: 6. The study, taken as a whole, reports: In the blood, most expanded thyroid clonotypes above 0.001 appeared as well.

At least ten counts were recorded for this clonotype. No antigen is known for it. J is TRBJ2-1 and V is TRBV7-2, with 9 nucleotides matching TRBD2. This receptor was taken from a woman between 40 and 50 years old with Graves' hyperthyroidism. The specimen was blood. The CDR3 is CASSRSGGQYNEQFF. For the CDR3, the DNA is TGTGCCAGCAGCCGTAGCGGGGGCCAGTACAATGAGCAGTTCTTC.